The 10 T cell receptor beta chains reported below all come from one sample, sequenced in a study of blood T cell repertoires in COVID-19. Here immunoSEQ multiplex PCR was the method, and the copy in TCRdb shows in-frame clones only, minus some. The data hold about 170,000 clones, with approximately 85% observed a single time. Sequencing was done on a sample of peripheral blood. These receptors all stem from a man in his sixties who had recovered from COVID-19.

The genes are TRBV3-1 (or the pseudogene TRBV3-2) and TRBJ1-4, with D possibly TRBD1 on 6 matching bases. The CDR3 covers 13 residues. Germline-derived CDR1 and CDR2 are LGHDT and YNNKEL (reference sequence). Trimming took off 6 bases at V and 4 bases at J, with 9 bases between the two ends. The CDR3 protein is CASRGQLNEKLFF. Here the CDR3 DNA reads TGTGCCAGCAGAGGACAGCTTAATGAAAAACTGTTTTTT.

A few counts support this clone. The rearrangement joins TRBV18 to TRBJ1-1, with D hard to call. Per germline, CDR1 KGHSH and CDR2 LQKENI. With 2 bases removed from V and 5 bases from J, the gap between germline ends came to 9 bases. The CDR3 has 13 residues. For the CDR3, the DNA is TGTGCCAGCTCACCATATGAACAAACTGAAGCTTTCTTT. The encoded protein is CASSPYEQTEAFF.

The chain recombines TRBV6-1 with TRBJ1-3; D remains unclear. V lost 2 bases to trimming and J lost 0 bases, with 11 bases between them. The CDR3 has 16 residues. The germline gives CDR1 MNHNS, CDR2 SASEGT. This chain's CDR3 is CASSELAGNSGNTIYF. The DNA of the CDR3 is TGTGCCAGCAGTGAATTGGCAGGCAACTCTGGAAACACCATATATTTT.

The J gene is TRBJ1-4, the V gene TRBV7-9; D may be TRBD1 (6 bases). This CDR3 is 16 amino acids long. Germline V gene data show CDR1 as SEHNR and CDR2 as FQNEAQ (reference sequence). V was pared by 3 bases and J by 3 bases, with 14 bases between. The CDR3 protein is CASSFMTGHANEKLFF. CDR3 coding DNA: TGTGCCAGCAGCTTTATGACAGGCCATGCTAATGAAAAACTGTTTTTT. Using reference TRBV7-9 and TRBJ1-4 for the parts outside the CDR3, the full variable domain is DTGVSQNPRHKITKRGQNVTFRCDPISEHNRLYWYRQTLGQGPEFLTYFQNEAQLEKSRLLSDRFSAERPKGSFSTLEIQRTEQGDSAMYLCASSFMTGHANEKLFFGSGTQLSVL.

The V call is TRBV6-5, the J call TRBJ2-7; the match to TRBD1 covers 7 bases. The CDR3 covers 14 residues. Germline CDR1 reads MNHEY; CDR2 reads SVGAGI. After removal of 7 bases from V and 5 bases from J, the junction contained 11 bases not matched to a gene. CDR3 nucleotides: TGTGCCAGCAAAGCACTAGGGGGCAGAAACGAGCAGTACTTC. Translating gives CASKALGGRNEQYF.

This chain uses TRBV2 with TRBJ1-2; TRBD1 matches at 8 bases. The ends lost 4 bases at V and 7 bases at J; junction bases unmatched: 5. Germline CDR1 reads SNHLY; CDR2 reads FYNNEI. The CDR3 covers 13 residues. The CDR3 loop reads CASSAQGAGGYTF. In nucleotides, the CDR3 is TGTGCCAGCAGTGCGCAGGGGGCAGGTGGCTACACCTTC.

The V gene is TRBV6-2 or TRBV6-3, the J gene TRBJ2-6; 8 bases align to TRBD1. Germline CDR1 reads MNHEY; CDR2 reads SVGEGT. The CDR3 loop spans 18 amino acids. Trimming at V came to 1 base and at J to 0 bases, leaving 5 bases not matched to a gene. The CDR3 is CASSYLRQGSSGANVLTF. Here the CDR3 DNA reads TGTGCCAGCAGTTACTTGAGACAGGGGAGCTCTGGGGCCAACGTCCTGACTTTC.

V is TRBV30 and J is TRBJ2-7; 7 nucleotides line up with TRBD2. The V gene's germline CDR1 is GTSNPN and CDR2 SVGIG (reference sequence). The CDR3 has 14 amino acids. J lost 9 bases, V lost 5 bases, and 16 bases had no gene match. The chain's CDR3 is CAWGRAGMYEGQYF. The DNA for the CDR3 is TGTGCCTGGGGGAGAGCGGGAATGTACGAAGGGCAGTACTTC.

The chain joins TRBV5-1 to TRBJ2-2, with TRBD2 as a possible D gene (6 bases). V lost 1 base and J 6 bases, leaving 16 bases between the germline ends. Germline assignment: CDR1 SGHRS and CDR2 YFSETQ. The CDR3 is 16 amino acids. The CDR3 sequence: CASSLTSTSNSGELFF. The CDR3 DNA reads TGCGCCAGCAGCTTGACCTCAACTAGCAACTCCGGGGAGCTGTTTTTT.

The V gene is TRBV27, the J gene TRBJ2-6, with a weak D call TRBD2 (5 bases). There are 16 residues in the CDR3. CDR1 is MNHEY, CDR2 SMNVEV, per germline (reference sequence). Trimming left V 4 bases short and J 0 bases short, with 10 bases between. CDR3 protein: CASSSSGDSGANVLTF. DNA of the CDR3: TGTGCCAGCAGTTCGTCCGGGGACTCTGGGGCCAACGTCCTGACTTTC.